Listed below are T cell receptor beta chains from one sample, sequenced in a study of T cells in Graves' hyperthyroidism and ophthalmopathy. From the multiplex PCR reads, TCRdb called clonotypes with MiXCR, one entry per CDR3 protein. The sample contains approximately 380,000 distinct CDR3 sequences, approximately 19% of which appear only once. The sequencing input was blood. The receptors shown here come from a woman under 30 with Graves' hyperthyroidism. Both conserved end residues are part of each CDR3. A D gene is named only where the DNA matches it firmly. Size is omitted from some rows. Given values are once, few, many or a class for expanded clones.

D gene: TRBD1; clone size: NA; V gene: TRBV20-1; CDR3 length: 13; J gene: TRBJ1-1; CDR3 protein: CSARQGVNTEAFF; CDR3 DNA: TGCAGTGCAAGACAGGGAGTGAACACTGAAGCTTTCTTT
D gene: NA; clone size: many; V gene: TRBV29-1; CDR3 length: 15; J gene: TRBJ2-7; CDR3 protein: CSVRDTQRGIYEQYF; CDR3 DNA: TGCAGCGTTCGGGACACCCAAAGGGGGATCTACGAGCAGTACTTC
D gene: TRBD2; clone size: NA; V gene: TRBV6-5; CDR3 length: 16; J gene: TRBJ2-5; CDR3 protein: CASSYGREVTQETQYF; CDR3 DNA: TGTGCCAGCAGTTACGGGCGGGAGGTGACCCAAGAGACCCAGTACTTC
D gene: NA; clone size: many; V gene: TRBV12-3/TRBV12-4; CDR3 length: 13; J gene: TRBJ1-5; CDR3 protein: CASSPGWGQPQHF; CDR3 DNA: TGTGCCAGCAGTCCAGGGTGGGGTCAGCCCCAGCATTTT
D gene: TRBD2; clone size: many; V gene: TRBV12-3/TRBV12-4; CDR3 length: 16; J gene: TRBJ2-7; CDR3 protein: CASTRGLAGGHYEQYF; CDR3 DNA: TGTGCCAGCACTAGAGGACTAGCGGGGGGACACTACGAGCAGTACTTC
D gene: NA; clone size: NA; V gene: TRBV4-1; CDR3 length: 12; J gene: TRBJ2-7; CDR3 protein: CASSQEDYEQYF; CDR3 DNA: TGCGCCAGCAGCCAAGAGGACTACGAGCAGTACTTC
D gene: NA; clone size: many; V gene: TRBV2; CDR3 length: 12; J gene: TRBJ2-7; CDR3 protein: CASSVFGQAQYF; CDR3 DNA: TGTGCCAGCAGTGTTTTTGGGCAGGCTCAGTACTTC
D gene: NA; clone size: NA; V gene: TRBV12-3/TRBV12-4; CDR3 length: 16; J gene: TRBJ2-6; CDR3 protein: CASSIASGRGANVLTF; CDR3 DNA: TGTGCCAGCAGTATCGCTTCGGGGCGTGGGGCCAACGTCCTGACTTTC
D gene: TRBD1; clone size: many; V gene: TRBV6-5; CDR3 length: 15; J gene: TRBJ1-2; CDR3 protein: CASSIQGAANYGYTF; CDR3 DNA: TGTGCCAGCAGTATACAGGGGGCCGCTAACTATGGCTACACCTTC
D gene: NA; clone size: many; V gene: TRBV28; CDR3 length: 16; J gene: TRBJ1-4; CDR3 protein: CASSSLTGPTNEKLFF; CDR3 DNA: TGTGCCAGCAGTTCCTTAACAGGGCCAACTAATGAAAAACTGTTTTTT
D gene: NA; clone size: NA; V gene: TRBV12-3/TRBV12-4; CDR3 length: 13; J gene: TRBJ1-5; CDR3 protein: CASSLGGFQPQHF; CDR3 DNA: TGTGCCAGCAGTTTAGGGGGTTTTCAGCCCCAGCATTTT
D gene: TRBD1; clone size: many; V gene: TRBV24-1; CDR3 length: 16; J gene: TRBJ1-5; CDR3 protein: CATSEGGQGGNQPQHF; CDR3 DNA: TGTGCCACCAGTGAGGGGGGACAGGGGGGCAATCAGCCCCAGCATTTT
D gene: NA; clone size: many; V gene: TRBV20-1; CDR3 length: 11; J gene: TRBJ2-7; CDR3 protein: CSASRVTEQYF; CDR3 DNA: TGCAGTGCTAGCAGGGTAACCGAGCAGTACTTC
D gene: NA; clone size: many; V gene: TRBV5-1; CDR3 length: 14; J gene: TRBJ1-2; CDR3 protein: CASSFTGLFVGYTF; CDR3 DNA: TGCGCCAGCAGCTTCACAGGGCTGTTCGTTGGCTACACCTTC
D gene: TRBD2; clone size: few; V gene: TRBV11-2; CDR3 length: 15; J gene: TRBJ2-2; CDR3 protein: CASSRGVSNTGELFF; CDR3 DNA: TGTGCCAGCAGCCGGGGGGTTTCTAACACCGGGGAGCTGTTTTTT
D gene: NA; clone size: few; V gene: TRBV18; CDR3 length: 16; J gene: TRBJ1-1; CDR3 protein: CASSPTSKGRNTEAFF; CDR3 DNA: TGTGCCAGCTCACCAACTTCGAAGGGTCGGAACACTGAAGCTTTCTTT
D gene: NA; clone size: many; V gene: TRBV12-3/TRBV12-4; CDR3 length: 13; J gene: TRBJ1-2; CDR3 protein: CASSLFGESGYTF; CDR3 DNA: TGTGCCAGCAGTTTATTTGGTGAAAGCGGCTACACCTTC
D gene: TRBD1; clone size: many; V gene: TRBV5-1; CDR3 length: 16; J gene: TRBJ1-1; CDR3 protein: CASSLAKGALNTEAFF; CDR3 DNA: TGCGCCAGCAGCTTGGCCAAGGGGGCTTTGAACACTGAAGCTTTCTTT
D gene: NA; clone size: NA; V gene: TRBV12-5; CDR3 length: 17; J gene: TRBJ2-5; CDR3 protein: CASGLKGAPATQETQYF; CDR3 DNA: TGTGCTAGTGGTTTGAAAGGGGCCCCGGCAACCCAAGAGACCCAGTACTTC
D gene: TRBD2; clone size: many; V gene: TRBV29-1; CDR3 length: 16; J gene: TRBJ2-2; CDR3 protein: CSVETSGGLNTGELFF; CDR3 DNA: TGCAGCGTGGAAACTAGCGGGGGGTTGAACACCGGGGAGCTGTTTTTT
D gene: NA; clone size: many; V gene: TRBV6-5; CDR3 length: 13; J gene: TRBJ1-1; CDR3 protein: CASSYLGRGEAFF; CDR3 DNA: TGTGCCAGCAGTTACTTGGGACGGGGTGAAGCTTTCTTT
D gene: NA; clone size: many; V gene: TRBV6-1; CDR3 length: 15; J gene: TRBJ2-2; CDR3 protein: CASTYRRGDSGELFF; CDR3 DNA: TGTGCCAGCACCTACCGCCGGGGAGATTCCGGGGAGCTGTTTTTT
D gene: TRBD2; clone size: many; V gene: TRBV6-5; CDR3 length: 17; J gene: TRBJ2-2; CDR3 protein: CASRYPVLAGETGELFF; CDR3 DNA: TGTGCCAGCCGGTACCCCGTGTTGGCGGGGGAAACCGGGGAGCTGTTTTTT
D gene: NA; clone size: many; V gene: TRBV7-9; CDR3 length: 13; J gene: TRBJ1-1; CDR3 protein: CASSFLQGPEAFF; CDR3 DNA: TGTGCCAGCAGCTTTTTACAGGGACCTGAAGCTTTCTTT
D gene: NA; clone size: many; V gene: TRBV6-1; CDR3 length: 14; J gene: TRBJ1-2; CDR3 protein: CASSERGPLDGYTF; CDR3 DNA: TGTGCCAGCAGTGAACGGGGACCGCTCGATGGCTACACCTTC
D gene: TRBD1; clone size: few; V gene: TRBV5-4; CDR3 length: 16; J gene: TRBJ1-3; CDR3 protein: CASSYSGTGLGNTIYF; CDR3 DNA: TGTGCCAGCAGCTACTCCGGGACAGGGTTAGGAAACACCATATATTTT